The next 26 T cell receptor beta chains were all read from a single sample in a study of blood T cells in healthy people across ages. Next came a second PCR, run for roughly 7 to 12 cycles, which used a sample-barcoded 5' primer along with a J-beta primer mix. MiXCR was run by TCRdb on the 5' RACE reads, yielding one entry per CDR3 protein. The sample lists 550,000 to 600,000 distinct CDR3 sequences; 27% were seen once. The sequencing sample was made of blood. These receptor sequences come from a woman in her seventies in good health.

There are a few counts of this clonotype. The V and J genes are TRBV7-2 and TRBJ2-1, with TRBD1 as a possible D gene (6 bases). Germline V gene sequence: CDR1 SGHTA, CDR2 FQGNSA. Trimming pared 2 bases from V and 2 bases from J, leaving 13 bases between. This CDR3 comprises 16 residues. DNA of the CDR3: TGTGCCAGCAGCTTATTGGGGGCCCAGACCTACAATGAGCAGTTCTTC. Protein: CASSLLGAQTYNEQFF.

The V and J genes are TRBV2 and TRBJ2-7; D is uncertain. V gave up 8 bases and J gave up 3 bases, with 14 bases separating them. Germline assignment: CDR1 SNHLY and CDR2 FYNNEI. The CDR3 totals 13 residues. The CDR3 coding sequence is TGTGCCAGCCGTTCTGGGCCCCTCTACGAGCAGTACTTC. Its protein product is CASRSGPLYEQYF. Full variable domain (missing parts from reference TRBV2 and TRBJ2-7): EPEVTQTPSHQVTQMGQEVILRCVPISNHLYFYWYRQILGQKVEFLVSFYNNEISEKSEIFDDQFSVERPDGSNFTLKIRSTKLEDSAMYFCASRSGPLYEQYFGPGTRLTVT.

J is TRBJ1-2 and V is TRBV20-1; the D gene is possibly TRBD1 (6 bases). CDR3 length: 13 amino acids. Trimming removed 6 bases at V and 2 bases at J, with 13 bases between. The germline gives CDR1 DFQATT, CDR2 SNEGSKA (reference sequence). CDR3 sequence (DNA): TGCAGTGCCGAACCCCAGGGGAACTATGGCTACACCTTC. Translation: CSAEPQGNYGYTF.

This sequence joins TRBV11-3 and TRBJ2-7; 7 nucleotides agree with TRBD2. This CDR3 is built from 17 residues. V was clipped by 2 bases and J by 3 bases; unmatched bases: 13. Germline CDR1 and CDR2: SGHNT and YENEEA. The CDR3: CASSLMGGMGVLYEQYF. Here the CDR3 DNA reads TGTGCCAGCAGCTTAATGGGGGGGATGGGGGTCCTCTACGAGCAGTACTTC. The whole variable domain, filled in from reference TRBV11-3 and TRBJ2-7, reads EAGVVQSPRYKIIEKKQPVAFWCNPISGHNTLYWYLQNLGQGPELLIRYENEEAVDDSQLPKDRFSAERLKGVDSTLKIQPAELGDSAVYLCASSLMGGMGVLYEQYFGPGTRLTVT.

The chain combines TRBV29-1 with TRBJ2-5, with 9 bases aligning to TRBD1. This CDR3 region has 13 residues. The germline V gene has CDR1 SQVTM and CDR2 ANQGSEA. V was pared by 7 bases and J by 5 bases, with 8 bases of the junction left unmatched. The CDR3 reads CSGSGTGTETQYF. CDR3 nucleotides: TGCAGCGGCTCCGGGACAGGGACCGAGACCCAGTACTTC.

The chain carries TRBV20-1 and TRBJ2-2; the D is unclear. The CDR3 spans 13 residues. In germline, CDR1 is DFQATT, CDR2 SNEGSKA (reference sequence). The ends were cut back, 1 base at V and 1 base at J, with 4 bases in the middle. The CDR3 DNA follows: TGCAGTGCTAGAGGGAAGAACACCGGGGAGCTGTTTTTT. Protein product: CSARGKNTGELFF.

J is TRBJ2-1 and V is TRBV12-3 or TRBV12-4; the D is unclear. TRBJ2-7 matches the DNA end more closely, so the J call is doubtful. The CDR3 loop spans 13 amino acids. CDR3 DNA: TGTGCCAGCAGTTTTAATCCGTCAAGCGAGCAGTACTTC. It is translated as CASSFNPSSEQYF.

The chain joins TRBV20-1 to TRBJ2-1, with TRBD2 matching 8 bases. The CDR3 is 16 residues long. V trimming: 5 bases; J trimming: 2 bases; junction bases outside the gene matches: 11. Germline V gene data show CDR1 as DFQATT and CDR2 as SNEGSKA (reference sequence). CDR3 sequence: CSAPNPGGGAYNEQFF. In DNA, the CDR3 is TGCAGTGCTCCAAATCCCGGGGGGGGTGCCTACAATGAGCAGTTCTTC.

The V call is TRBV15, the J call TRBJ2-6, with D uncertain. Germline loops: CDR1 LNHNV, CDR2 YYDKDF (reference sequence). This CDR3 spans 15 amino acids. V lost 1 base and J lost 0, with 4 bases in between. The CDR3 sequence is CATSRVGSGANVLTF. Written as DNA, the CDR3 is TGTGCCACCAGCAGAGTTGGCTCTGGGGCCAACGTCCTGACTTTC.

J is TRBJ2-5 and V is TRBV20-1; no firm D call. The CDR3 is made up of 15 amino acids. V shed 3 bases and J shed 2 bases, with 16 bases lying between them. Germline CDR1 DFQATT, CDR2 SNEGSKA (reference sequence). CDR3 amino acids: CSASYANTGQETQYF. Here the CDR3 DNA reads TGCAGTGCTAGTTATGCGAATACGGGTCAAGAGACCCAGTACTTC.

J is TRBJ1-2 and V is TRBV3-1, with no clear D. The CDR3 extends over 12 amino acids. Germline V gene sequence: CDR1 LGHDT, CDR2 YNNKEL (reference sequence). Trimming cost V 3 bases and J 2 bases, with 4 bases left between them. For the CDR3, the DNA is TGTGCCAGCAGCCAGATCAACTATGGCTACACCTTC. Translation gives CASSQINYGYTF.

This rearrangement joins TRBV10-3 to TRBJ2-5; D unresolved. Trimming took 8 bases from V and 2 from J, leaving 3 bases between them. In germline, CDR1 is ENHRY, CDR2 SYGVKD. The CDR3 runs 10 residues. The CDR3 nucleotides read TGTGCCATCGGACAAGAGACCCAGTACTTC. This translates into CAIGQETQYF.

This clonotype was seen once. The CDR3 protein is CASSVEGFYNEQFF. As DNA, the CDR3 is TGTGCCAGCAGCGTAGAAGGTTTTTACAATGAGCAGTTCTTC. The chain couples TRBV9 to TRBJ2-1; D not certain. This CDR3 contains 14 residues. CDR1 and CDR2 from the germline V gene are SGDLS and YYNGEE. V lost 0 bases and J 4 bases, leaving 8 bases between the germline ends.

This chain connects TRBV7-2 to TRBJ2-7, with TRBD2 matching over 13 bases. Looked up from germline, CDR1 is SGHTA and CDR2 is FQGNSA. The CDR3 sequence is 16 residues long. With V trimmed by 4 bases and J by 6 bases, 9 bases remained unmatched. This CDR3 is CASSSTSGGALAEQYF. The DNA for the CDR3 is TGTGCCAGCAGCTCCACTAGCGGGGGGGCCTTAGCCGAGCAGTACTTC.

This chain connects TRBV20-1 to TRBJ2-7, with 7 positions matching TRBD1. Germline values: CDR1 DFQATT, CDR2 SNEGSKA (reference sequence). The CDR3 spans 13 residues. V was clipped by 4 bases and J by 2 bases; unmatched bases: 5. In DNA, the CDR3 is TGCAGTGCTACGGACAGGAACGCCTACGAGCAGTACTTC. Translation gives CSATDRNAYEQYF.

The count of this clonotype is one. The gene calls are TRBV7-2 and TRBJ2-4; 9 positions agree with TRBD2. Trimming at V came to 4 bases and at J to 5 bases, leaving 3 bases not matched to a gene. The CDR3 length is 14 residues. Looked up from germline, CDR1 is SGHTA and CDR2 is FQGNSA. The CDR3 loop reads CASSSAGGENIQYF. CDR3 DNA sequence: TGTGCCAGCAGCTCGGCGGGAGGGGAAAACATTCAGTACTTC.

This clonotype was counted between two and nine times. The V call is TRBV4-2, the J call TRBJ1-4, with TRBD1 as a possible D gene (6 bases). Trimming left V 1 base short and J 7 bases short, with 19 bases between. Germline CDR1 reads LGHNA; CDR2 reads YNFKEQ. This CDR3 is built from 17 residues. The CDR3 sequence: CASSQGRRRTETEKLFF. The CDR3 nucleotides read TGTGCCAGCAGCCAAGGCCGACGACGGACAGAAACTGAAAAACTGTTTTTT.

The chain recombines TRBV7-8 with TRBJ2-1; D remains ambiguous. V shed 5 bases and J shed 4 bases, with 12 bases lying between them. CDR3 length: 14 residues. CDR1 and CDR2 (germline): SGHVS, FQNEAQ. The CDR3 is CASSPRTHYNEQFF. The CDR3 bases are TGTGCCAGCAGCCCCCGGACGCATTACAATGAGCAGTTCTTC.

The chain couples TRBV6-2 or TRBV6-3 to TRBJ1-5; D uncertain. V lost 0 bases and J lost 6, with 6 bases in between. The CDR3 has 13 residues. The germline V gene encodes CDR1 MNHEY and CDR2 SVGEGT. CDR3 amino acids: CASSYSRSQPQHF. The DNA for the CDR3 is TGTGCCAGCAGTTACTCGAGGAGTCAGCCCCAGCATTTT.

The chain employs TRBV14 and TRBJ1-2; D call uncertain. Deletions cut 0 bases from V and 6 bases from J, with 11 bases between. CDR3 length: 14 residues. Germline V gene data show CDR1 as SGHDN and CDR2 as FVKESK. This CDR3 is CASSQDIGINGYTF. Written as DNA, the CDR3 is TGTGCCAGCAGCCAAGATATAGGGATCAATGGCTACACCTTC.

Worth noting for this clonotype: The CDR3 ends on some other residue instead of the conserved phenylalanine or tryptophan, so this is likely a read error. The V call is TRBV5-1, the J call TRBJ1-2, with a weak D call TRBD1 (6 bases). The V and J ends lost 1 base and 5 bases respectively, with 12 bases between them. The germline V gene encodes CDR1 SGHRS and CDR2 YFSETQ. The CDR3 totals 14 residues. The CDR3: CASSLRPGEYGYTL. The CDR3 DNA follows: TGCGCCAGCAGCTTGCGCCCAGGGGAGTATGGCTACACCCTC.

V usage is TRBV9 and J usage is TRBJ2-3; D may be TRBD1 (6 bases). V was clipped by 4 bases and J by 7 bases, with 13 bases between them. Germline V gene data show CDR1 as SGDLS and CDR2 as YYNGEE. The CDR3 contains 13 residues. CDR3 in amino acids: CASSPRGTNTQYF. CDR3 coding DNA: TGTGCCAGCAGCCCCAGGGGAACGAATACGCAGTATTTT.

V usage is TRBV20-1 and J usage is TRBJ2-5, with 11 bases aligning to TRBD2. The CDR3 totals 14 residues. Germline V gene sequence: CDR1 DFQATT, CDR2 SNEGSKA (reference sequence). Trimming cost V 3 bases and J 9 bases; bases outside gene matches: 9. CDR3 nucleotide sequence: TGCAGTGCTAGGTCTGGGACTAGCGGTTCGTCCCAGTACTTC. Residues: CSARSGTSGSSQYF.

The table lists this clonotype with a few counts. The V gene is TRBV24-1, the J gene TRBJ2-2, with 9 nucleotides matching TRBD1. V shed 4 bases, J shed 0 bases, and the junction held 8 bases outside the gene matches. Germline V gene sequence: CDR1 KGHDR, CDR2 SFDVKD. The CDR3 extends over 18 amino acids. The CDR3 DNA reads as TGTGCCACCAGTGACCTGCCGGGACAGGGCCCGAACACCGGGGAGCTGTTTTTT. It translates to CATSDLPGQGPNTGELFF.

At least ten counts were recorded for this clonotype. This chain links TRBV29-1 with TRBJ2-3; D is unresolved. This CDR3 is built from 10 residues. Trimming removed 4 bases at V and 1 base at J, with 0 bases between. Germline CDR1 is SQVTM and CDR2 is ANQGSEA. The CDR3 spells CSVGTDTQYF. Written as DNA, the CDR3 is TGCAGCGTTGGCACAGATACGCAGTATTTT.

This chain joins TRBV20-1 and TRBJ1-2; D uncertain. V gave up 1 base and J gave up 2 bases, with 8 bases separating them. Looked up from germline, CDR1 is DFQATT and CDR2 is SNEGSKA (reference sequence). This CDR3 has 13 residues. As DNA, the CDR3 is TGCAGTGCTAGAGCGTTGGGGAACTATGGCTACACCTTC. It is translated as CSARALGNYGYTF.